Here is one TCR beta chain with its context. What antigen it recognizes has not been identified. Base qualities are not provided; no much larger clone lies one nucleotide away. This specimen belongs to a study of blood T cell repertoires in COVID-19 (dated by TCRdb to 2018 to 2021). About the investigation overall: The collaborator samples originated in the United States, Italy and Spain and spanned the acute and convalescent phases of COVID-19. The prospective study material was composed of cDNA or gDNA derived from T cells, B-cell-depleted T cells, or PBMCs. Deeply sampled blood TCRbeta repertoires from subjects exposed to, actively infected with, or recovered from COVID-19 were included in the dataset. A freely available public database, intended as a resource for researchers studying the immune response to SARS-CoV-2, is where the repertoires were released. The samples were drawn from two sources: the first 160 participants of the ongoing ImmuneRACE study, and fewer than 1,500 subjects contributed by 6 global collaborators. The sample metadata nearly always contained a de-identified subject ID, COVID-19 status, age in years and sex. Where available, HLA class I and class II types were obtained from metadata supplied by the sample provider rather than from assay-based typing.

At one collaborating source in Seattle, patients were enrolled during active infection and were followed longitudinally through the course of disease. Collaborating institutions collected whole blood in K2EDTA tubes following their own protocols. For TCRbeta analysis, collaborators shipped samples as frozen whole blood, isolated PBMCs, or DNA extracted from either of those sample types. Here is what the overall study found, with its caveats: The quantity of clinical and demographic metadata differed by source and by participant and was supplied without curation.

Including the terminal cysteine and phenylalanine, the CDR3 comprises 14 residues. The DNA shown is the 42-base CDR3, in frame from base 1. The junction shows trimming of 3 bases on V and 8 bases on J, and the gene matches do not reach 7 bases of it. CDR1 is given as SGHRS and CDR2 as YFSETQ, both from the germline V gene. TCRbeta CDR3 regions were amplified from genomic DNA by means of the immunoSEQ Assay, a bias-controlled multiplex PCR. Per the source publication's procedure: The number of nucleated cells in each sample was estimated from the amplification of reference gene primers within the assay. To quantify the absolute abundance of each unique TCRbeta CDR3 rearrangement, sequence reads were collapsed and filtered. For each sample, productive Simpson clonality was calculated as the square root of Simpson's diversity index over productive rearrangements. TCRdb re-hosts the immuneACCESS table, in-frame sequences only. Its copies lack some clones; in the studies checked, an unresolved V gene accounts for under half of them, and the cause for the rest is not known. V, J and clone size are taken as reported in that table, and D and trimming were inferred from the DNA itself. Here the sample has around 26,000 clones; about 81% occur a single time. Of the sample, about 2.6% is held by the ten largest clones.

The receptor's source is a woman aged 70-85 years with COVID-19, enrolled during active disease. The chain is made from TRBV5-1 and TRBJ1-4, and TRBD1 matches 7 of the central bases. The material sequenced was peripheral blood. Here the CDR3 is given as CASSSDRVGEKLFF. The nucleotide sequence is TGCGCCAGCAGCTCCGACAGGGTTGGGGAAAAACTGTTTTTT.